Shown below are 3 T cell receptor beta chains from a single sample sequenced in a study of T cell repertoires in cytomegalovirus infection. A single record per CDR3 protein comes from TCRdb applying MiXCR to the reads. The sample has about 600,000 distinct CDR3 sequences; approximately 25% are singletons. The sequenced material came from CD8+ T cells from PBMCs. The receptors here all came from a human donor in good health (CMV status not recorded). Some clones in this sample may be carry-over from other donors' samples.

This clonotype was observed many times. In nucleotides, the CDR3 is TGTGCCAGCAGCGGTACCGGGACCACAACGGCAGATACGCAGTATTTT. It specifies CASSGTGTTTADTQYF. The V call is TRBV7-2, the J call TRBJ2-3, with D possibly called TRBD1 or TRBD2 (5 bases each). CDR1 is SGHTA and CDR2 is FQGNSA in the germline V gene. Trimming cost V 5 bases and J 4 bases, with 19 bases left between them. This CDR3 comprises 16 residues.

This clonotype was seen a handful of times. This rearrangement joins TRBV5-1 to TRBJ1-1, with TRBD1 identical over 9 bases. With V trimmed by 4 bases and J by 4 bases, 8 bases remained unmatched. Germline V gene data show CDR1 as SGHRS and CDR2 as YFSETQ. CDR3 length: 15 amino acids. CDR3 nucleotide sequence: TGCGCCAGCAGCCCCTGGGACAGGGCAGGCACTGAAGCTTTCTTT. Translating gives CASSPWDRAGTEAFF.

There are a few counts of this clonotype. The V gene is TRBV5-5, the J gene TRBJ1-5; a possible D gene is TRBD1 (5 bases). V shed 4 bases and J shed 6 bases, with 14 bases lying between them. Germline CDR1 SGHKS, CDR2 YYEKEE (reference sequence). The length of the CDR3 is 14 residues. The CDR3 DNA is TGTGCCAGCAGCCTCGGGGACCCCGGTCAGCCCCAGCATTTT. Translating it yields CASSLGDPGQPQHF.